A selection of T cell receptor beta chains follows, all from one sample in a study of OX40 agonist ivuxolimab in advanced cancers. Only in-frame clones appear in the TCRdb table, and some are missing; sequencing was by immunoSEQ multiplex PCR. Among fewer than 55,000 clones listed, approximately 80% were seen once. Sequenced material: CD4+ or CD8+ T cells sorted from blood, taken in a trial of the OX40 agonist ivuxolimab. The source of these receptors is an adult with an advanced solid tumor such as melanoma, head and neck, liver or kidney cancer. CDR3s include the opening cysteine and the closing phenylalanine or tryptophan. The D gene is left open where the match is weak. Rows may omit the clone size; those that give it use once, few, many or a size class.

d_call	v_call	clone_size	cdr3_length	j_call	cdr3_nt	cdr3_aa
.	TRBV6-1	.	15	TRBJ1-6	TGTGCCAGCAACCGATCAGGGCAGTATAATTCACCCCTCCACTTT	CASNRSGQYNSPLHF
.	TRBV4-2	.	15	TRBJ1-4	TGTGCCAGCAGCCAAGATGGCGCTGACGCGGAAAAACTGTTTTTT	CASSQDGADAEKLFF
TRBD2	TRBV13	.	18	TRBJ2-7	TGTGCCAGCAGCTTTCGGACTAGTATCACCCGAAGCTCCTACGAGCAGTACTTC	CASSFRTSITRSSYEQYF
.	TRBV7-2	.	13	TRBJ1-6	TGTGCCAGCAGCTTCGCAGGGGAATCACCCCTCCACTTT	CASSFAGESPLHF
TRBD1	TRBV5-1	.	16	TRBJ2-5	TGCGCCAGCAGCACCGGGACAGGGGGTTTCCAAGAGACCCAGTACTTC	CASSTGTGGFQETQYF
.	TRBV7-2	.	15	TRBJ2-3	TGTGCCAGCAGCTTCCAGACGGGGAGCACAGATACGCAGTATTTT	CASSFQTGSTDTQYF
.	TRBV4-2	.	13	TRBJ2-3	TGTGCCAGCAGCCCCTCTAACACAGATACGCAGTATTTT	CASSPSNTDTQYF
.	TRBV5-1	.	15	TRBJ2-7	TGCGCCAGCAGCTTGGACCCAGGGGAAGCCTACGAGCAGTACTTC	CASSLDPGEAYEQYF
.	TRBV6-1	.	10	TRBJ2-5	TGTGCCAGCGGCTCGAGGGCCCAGTACTTC	CASGSRAQYF
TRBD1	TRBV7-9	.	13	TRBJ1-4	TGTGCCAGCAGCTTAGCGGGACAGGGAAGCTCATTTTTT	CASSLAGQGSSFF
.	TRBV6-1	once	16	TRBJ2-7	TGTGCCAGCAGTGAGAGCTGGGAATTCCCGGCCTACGAGCAGTACTTC	CASSESWEFPAYEQYF
.	TRBV18	few	13	TRBJ1-1	TGTGCCAGCTCACCCCAGGGGAACACTGAAGCTTTCTTT	CASSPQGNTEAFF
.	TRBV6-5	.	13	TRBJ2-3	TGTGCCAGCACCCCAGACGGGTCAGATACGCAGTATTTT	CASTPDGSDTQYF
TRBD2	TRBV5-4	.	15	TRBJ2-1	TGTGCCAGCAGCTTGCCAGCGGGGGCCCACAATGAGCAGTTCTTC	CASSLPAGAHNEQFF
.	TRBV7-3	.	12	TRBJ2-1	TGTGCCAGCAGCTTACGTGGGGAAGGGCAGTTCTTC	CASSLRGEGQFF
TRBD1	TRBV11-2	.	17	TRBJ1-1	TGTGCCAGCAGCTTAGATCAGGGGACAGGAGCCCTCACTGAAGCTTTCTTT	CASSLDQGTGALTEAFF
.	TRBV20-1	.	11	TRBJ2-5	TGCAGTGCTAGCGGGGAAGAGACCCAGTACTTC	CSASGEETQYF
.	TRBV2	once	14	TRBJ1-2	TGTGCCAGCACAGAGGGCCCAGCTAACTATGGCTACACCTTC	CASTEGPANYGYTF
TRBD1	TRBV19	.	14	TRBJ2-2	TGTGCCACCGAGACAGGGGTGATGGGCGGGGAGCTGTTTTTT	CATETGVMGGELFF
TRBD1	TRBV19	.	15	TRBJ2-5	TGTGCCAGTAGTATGACAGGGAGCCTGACAGAGACCCAGTACTTC	CASSMTGSLTETQYF
.	TRBV5-1	.	13	TRBJ1-5	TGCGCCAGCAGCTTGACGGGGGATCAGCCCCAGCATTTT	CASSLTGDQPQHF
.	TRBV2	.	15	TRBJ2-3	TGTGCCAGCAGTGTCAGCGGTATTAGCACAGATACGCAGTATTTT	CASSVSGISTDTQYF
TRBD1	TRBV5-1	.	15	TRBJ2-2	TGCGCCAGCATTATGGGGACAGGGACACCCGGGGAGCTGTTTTTT	CASIMGTGTPGELFF
.	TRBV11-2	.	13	TRBJ2-1	TGTGCCAGCAGCTTCGACCGAAACAATGAGCAGTTCTTC	CASSFDRNNEQFF
.	TRBV18	.	16	TRBJ2-1	TGTGCCAGCTCACCACCGATGGCGGGGCCCTACAATGAGCAGTTCTTC	CASSPPMAGPYNEQFF
TRBD1	TRBV5-1	few	16	TRBJ2-7	TGCGCCAGCAGCTTGGGTGGCGGGACAGGGAGCTACGAGCAGTACTTC	CASSLGGGTGSYEQYF
.	TRBV18	.	16	TRBJ1-4	TGTGCCAGCTCACCGGGGTCAGGGAGACGAAATGAAAAACTGTTTTTT	CASSPGSGRRNEKLFF